This T cell receptor (beta chain) was sequenced during a study of T cells in Graves' hyperthyroidism and ophthalmopathy. Findings of the study overall: Researchers found most expanded thyroid clonotypes above 0.001 in blood as well.

This clonotype was seen a handful of times. Its antigen is as yet unknown. Exclusion followed for patients with uncontrolled infection, other autoimmune disease, pregnancy or lactation. On the basis of clinical symptoms, serum thyroxine and TRAb, thyroid ultrasound and orbital computed tomography, diagnoses were made. PBMCs were obtained from 9.5 to 10 ml fresh peripheral blood. The V end lost 3 bases, the J end lost 0 bases, and 12 bases lay between the germline ends. The CDR3 loop spans 15 amino acids. Germline V gives CDR1 LGHDT, CDR2 YNNKEL (reference sequence). Amplification yielded TCR beta CDR3 regions, with RNA transcripts as the source. In the first-round RT-PCR of the TCR CDR3, the HTBI primer set was used. TCRdb fed the multiplex PCR reads into MiXCR, producing one record per CDR3 protein. The sample includes approximately 520,000 distinct CDR3 sequences, less than 25% seen only once; the top ten take about 11%.

V and J are TRBV3-1 and TRBJ2-7; D is perhaps TRBD1 or TRBD2 (6 bases each). The TCR sequence derives from a woman in her 30s with Graves' ophthalmopathy. Sequencing was done on a sample of blood. This CDR3 reads CASSQEGVTSYEQYF. CDR3 nucleotide sequence: TGTGCCAGCAGCCAGGAGGGGGTGACCTCCTACGAGCAGTACTTC.